Below, 3 T cell receptor beta chains from the same sample are listed, as sequenced in a study of shared clonotypes between healthy human individuals. The table came from immunoSEQ multiplex PCR; TCRdb's copy has only in-frame clones and leaves some out. This table has more than 2,000,000 clones, more than 80% appearing once. Input material: naive CD4+ T cells sorted from blood. Subset: CD45RA+ positively selected. These receptor sequences come from a man aged 18-30 years in good health.

J is TRBJ1-3 and V is TRBV21-1. TRBV21-1 is assigned pseudogene status. The CDR3 extends over 16 amino acids. For the CDR3, the DNA is TGTGCCAGCAGCAAAGAGCCAGGGGAGGGGGGAAACACCATATATTTT. Its translation: CASSKEPGEGGNTIYF.

Regarding this clone: One junction end disagrees with the germline gene, perhaps due to a read error. V is TRBV7-7 and J is TRBJ2-7, with TRBD1 matching over 8 bases. CDR1 is SSHAT and CDR2 is FNYEAQ in the germline V gene (reference sequence). The CDR3 has 15 residues. The chain's CDR3 is CASSPSAGGGGEQYF. CDR3 nucleotide sequence: TGTGCTAGCAGCCCTTCCGCAGGGGGCGGCGGCGAGCAGTACTTC. The variable domain in full, completed from reference TRBV7-7 and TRBJ2-7, reads GAGVSQSPRYKVTKRGQDVTLRCDPISSHATLYWYQQALGQGPEFLTYFNYEAQPDKSGLPSDRFSAERPEGSISTLTIQRTEQRDSAMYRCASSPSAGGGGEQYFGPGTRLTVT.

This clone came up once. The V call is TRBV27, the J call TRBJ1-2; D is uncertain. In germline, CDR1 is MNHEY, CDR2 SMNVEV (reference sequence). The CDR3 sequence is 15 residues long. V was trimmed by 4 bases and J by 4 bases, leaving 16 bases between them. The CDR3 here is CASSSSGPPRYGYTF. The CDR3 DNA is TGTGCCAGCAGTTCGTCAGGACCACCCCGCTATGGCTACACCTTC.